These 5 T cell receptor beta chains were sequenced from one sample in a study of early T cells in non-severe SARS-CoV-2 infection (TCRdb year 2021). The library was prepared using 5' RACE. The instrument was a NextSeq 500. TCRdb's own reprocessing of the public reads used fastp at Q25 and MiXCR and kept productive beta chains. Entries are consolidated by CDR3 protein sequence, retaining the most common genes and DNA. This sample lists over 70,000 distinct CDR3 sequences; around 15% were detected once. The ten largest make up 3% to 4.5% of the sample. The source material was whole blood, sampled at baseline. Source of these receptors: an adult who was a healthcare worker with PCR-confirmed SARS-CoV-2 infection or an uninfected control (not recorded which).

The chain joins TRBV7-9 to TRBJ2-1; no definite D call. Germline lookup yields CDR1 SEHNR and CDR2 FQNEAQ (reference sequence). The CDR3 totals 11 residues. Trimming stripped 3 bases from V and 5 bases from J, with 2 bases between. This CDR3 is CASSFDNEQFF. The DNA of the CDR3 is TGTGCCAGCAGCTTCGACAATGAGCAGTTCTTC.

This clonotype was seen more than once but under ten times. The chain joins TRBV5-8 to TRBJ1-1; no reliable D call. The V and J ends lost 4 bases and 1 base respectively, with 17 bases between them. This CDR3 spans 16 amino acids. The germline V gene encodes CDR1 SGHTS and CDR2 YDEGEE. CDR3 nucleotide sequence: TGTGCCAGCAGCCAAAACCCGGGAGTAACGAACACTGAAGCTTTCTTT. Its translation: CASSQNPGVTNTEAFF. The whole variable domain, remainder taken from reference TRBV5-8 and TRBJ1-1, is EAGVTQSPTHLIKTRGQQATLRCSPISGHTSVYWYQQALGLGLQFLLWYDEGEERNRGNFPPRFSGRQFPNYSSELNVNALELEDSALYLCASSQNPGVTNTEAFFGQGTRLTVV.

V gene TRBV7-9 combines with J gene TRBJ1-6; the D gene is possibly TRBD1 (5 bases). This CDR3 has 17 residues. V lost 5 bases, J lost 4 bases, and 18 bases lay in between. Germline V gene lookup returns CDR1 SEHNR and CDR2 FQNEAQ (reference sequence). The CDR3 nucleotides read TGTGCCAGCAGCCGGGTGTCAGGGACGGATTATAATTCACCCCTCCACTTT. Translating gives CASSRVSGTDYNSPLHF.

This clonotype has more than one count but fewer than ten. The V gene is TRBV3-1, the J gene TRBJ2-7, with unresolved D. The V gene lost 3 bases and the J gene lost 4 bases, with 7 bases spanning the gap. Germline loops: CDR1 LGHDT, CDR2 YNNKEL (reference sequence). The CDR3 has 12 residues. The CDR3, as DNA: TGTGCCAGCAGCCATATGGCATACGAGCAGTACTTC. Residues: CASSHMAYEQYF.

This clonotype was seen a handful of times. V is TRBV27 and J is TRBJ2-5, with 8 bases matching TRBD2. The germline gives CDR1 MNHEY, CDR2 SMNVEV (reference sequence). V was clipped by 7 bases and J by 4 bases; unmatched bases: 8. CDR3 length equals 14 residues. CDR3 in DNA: TGTGCCAGCACCTCGATAGCGGGGCGAGAGACCCAGTACTTC. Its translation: CASTSIAGRETQYF.